The T cell receptor (beta chain) under discussion was sequenced for a study of breast tumors, draining lymph nodes, adjacent tissues. General study points: Data only fit, rather than demonstrated, lymph node origin of most tumor T cells. Findings are consistent with lymph node origin and intratumoral expansion of most tumor T cells.

J gave up 7 bases and V 5 bases, and 6 bases lay outside the gene matches. The CDR3 has 14 residues. Germline V gene sequence: CDR1 SGHTA, CDR2 FQGNSA. TCRdb reprocessed the multiplex PCR reads with MiXCR, giving one entry per CDR3 protein. The sample holds 30,000 to 40,000 distinct CDR3 sequences, approximately 63% seen once. Remarks on this clonotype: The antigen is unknown.

The chain recombines TRBV7-2 with TRBJ1-5, with 9 positions matching TRBD1. The clonotype comes from a female donor with breast cancer. Some clones in this sample may be carry-over from other donors' samples. Material: breast tumor tissue. CDR3 DNA sequence: TGTGCCAGCAGCAGGGGACAGGGCGGCCAGCCCCAGCATTTT. Its protein product is CASSRGQGGQPQHF.